These T cell receptor beta chains were read from a single sample in a study of T cells in tuberculosis. Here immunoSEQ multiplex PCR was the method, and the copy in TCRdb shows in-frame clones only, minus some. The table has tens of thousands of clones, 85% to 95% seen once. The sequences come from PBMCs, collected at tuberculosis diagnosis. The receptors here all came from an adult with tuberculosis. Both conserved end residues are part of each CDR3. D genes are given only for firm matches. Not every row has a clone size; where given, it reads once, few, many or a size class.

D gene: TRBD2
J gene: TRBJ2-3
clone size: .
CDR3 length: 15
V gene: TRBV7-3
CDR3 DNA: TGTGCCAGCAGCTCTAGCGGGGCCGGAGCAGATACGCAGTATTTT
CDR3 protein: CASSSSGAGADTQYF

D gene: .
J gene: TRBJ1-4
clone size: .
CDR3 length: 16
V gene: TRBV4-2
CDR3 DNA: TGTGCCAGCAGCCAAGATCTAGGCAGTGGTAGTGAAAAACTGTTTTTT
CDR3 protein: CASSQDLGSGSEKLFF

D gene: TRBD1
J gene: TRBJ1-1
clone size: .
CDR3 length: 16
V gene: TRBV7-3
CDR3 DNA: TGTGCCAGCAGCTTAACGGCAGGGGGTATGAACACTGAAGCTTTCTTT
CDR3 protein: CASSLTAGGMNTEAFF

D gene: .
J gene: TRBJ1-5
clone size: .
CDR3 length: 15
V gene: TRBV5-8
CDR3 DNA: TGTGCCAGCAGCTTTGGGGGCTATAGCAATCAGCCCCAGCATTTT
CDR3 protein: CASSFGGYSNQPQHF

D gene: .
J gene: TRBJ1-4
clone size: .
CDR3 length: 13
V gene: TRBV28
CDR3 DNA: TGTGCCAGCAGTTTCGGTTATGCGGAAAAACTGTTTTTT
CDR3 protein: CASSFGYAEKLFF

D gene: TRBD1
J gene: TRBJ2-2
clone size: .
CDR3 length: 16
V gene: TRBV7-6
CDR3 DNA: TGTGCCAGCAGCTTAGGCGGGACAGGGAGTGCCGGGGAGCTGTTTTTT
CDR3 protein: CASSLGGTGSAGELFF

D gene: TRBD1
J gene: TRBJ1-1
clone size: few
CDR3 length: 15
V gene: TRBV2
CDR3 DNA: TGTGCCAGCAGGGCTAGACAGGGAAGTAGGACTGAAGCTTTCTTT
CDR3 protein: CASRARQGSRTEAFF

D gene: .
J gene: TRBJ2-5
clone size: .
CDR3 length: 13
V gene: TRBV19
CDR3 DNA: TGTGCCAGTAGTGGAACGGGGTTCGAGACCCAGTACTTC
CDR3 protein: CASSGTGFETQYF

D gene: .
J gene: TRBJ1-5
clone size: .
CDR3 length: 15
V gene: TRBV7-2
CDR3 DNA: TGTGCCAGCAGCTTAGACAGCTATAGCAATCAGCCCCAGCATTTT
CDR3 protein: CASSLDSYSNQPQHF

D gene: .
J gene: TRBJ1-3
clone size: .
CDR3 length: 11
V gene: TRBV28
CDR3 DNA: TGTGCCAGCAGTTTACGAGACACCATATATTTT
CDR3 protein: CASSLRDTIYF

D gene: .
J gene: TRBJ2-1
clone size: .
CDR3 length: 15
V gene: TRBV21-1
CDR3 DNA: TGTGCCAGCAGCAAAAAAGGAACAGAAGAGACTGAGCAGTTCTTC
CDR3 protein: CASSKKGTEETEQFF

D gene: .
J gene: TRBJ1-2
clone size: .
CDR3 length: 14
V gene: TRBV4-2
CDR3 DNA: TGTGCCAGCCAACCCTGGCCCGGGAGGGCTGGCTACACCTTC
CDR3 protein: CASQPWPGRAGYTF

D gene: .
J gene: TRBJ2-1
clone size: .
CDR3 length: 13
V gene: TRBV2
CDR3 DNA: TGTGCCAGCACCGGGGGCTCCTACAATGAGCAGTTCTTC
CDR3 protein: CASTGGSYNEQFF

D gene: .
J gene: TRBJ1-5
clone size: .
CDR3 length: 14
V gene: TRBV5-6
CDR3 DNA: TGTGCCAGCAGCCAGGAGGGGTTTGATCAGCCCCAGCATTTT
CDR3 protein: CASSQEGFDQPQHF

D gene: .
J gene: TRBJ1-1
clone size: .
CDR3 length: 14
V gene: TRBV11-2
CDR3 DNA: TGTGCCAGCAGCTTAGATGCCCCCAGGAATGAAGCTTTCTTT
CDR3 protein: CASSLDAPRNEAFF